This TCR beta chain was found in a study of blood T cell repertoires in COVID-19. Looking at the study overall: Collection of acute and convalescent COVID-19 samples took place in the United States, Italy and Spain. Sample material is recorded as cDNA or gDNA derived from T cells, B-cell-depleted T cells, or PBMCs.

This clone was recorded only once. The CDR3 is 14 amino acids. Trimming removed 2 bases from V and 3 bases from J, with 11 bases in between. CDR1 is GTSNPN and CDR2 is SVGIG in the germline V gene (reference sequence). In the authors' workflow: How many nucleated cells were present was estimated from reference gene primer amplification. TCRdb's copy holds only in-frame clones and misses some; the assay was immunoSEQ multiplex PCR. The V and J calls and clone size are taken from that table; D and trimming were inferred from the DNA. The sample shows 40,000 to 45,000 clones, more than 90% of them seen only once.

This TCR derives from a human donor in a cohort sampled during active COVID-19. The source material was peripheral blood. V is TRBV30 and J is TRBJ2-4; tentatively, D is TRBD1 (5 bases). CDR3 region: CAWSQGIGKNIQYF. CDR3 in DNA: TGTGCCTGGAGTCAGGGTATTGGCAAAAACATTCAGTACTTC.